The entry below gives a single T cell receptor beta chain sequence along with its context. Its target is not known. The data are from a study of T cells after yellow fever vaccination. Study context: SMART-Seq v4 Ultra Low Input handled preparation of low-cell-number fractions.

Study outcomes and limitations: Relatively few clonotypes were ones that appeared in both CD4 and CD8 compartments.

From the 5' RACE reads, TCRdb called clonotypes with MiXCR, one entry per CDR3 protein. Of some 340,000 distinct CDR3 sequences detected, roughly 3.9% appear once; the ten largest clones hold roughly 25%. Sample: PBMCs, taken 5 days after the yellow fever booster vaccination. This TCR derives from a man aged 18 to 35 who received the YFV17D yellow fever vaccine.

CDR3 in amino acids: CASSFGPSGQKTDTQYF. The CDR3 DNA reads as TGTGCCAGCAGCTTCGGCCCTTCGGGACAGAAAACAGATACGCAGTATTTT. This sequence joins TRBV5-4 and TRBJ2-3; 7 bases agree with TRBD1. Unmatched junction bases numbered 12, after V lost 2 bases and J lost 3 bases. The CDR3 is 17 residues long. Germline V gene sequence: CDR1 SGHNT, CDR2 YYREEE (reference sequence). Full variable domain (remainder filled in from reference TRBV5-4 and TRBJ2-3): ETGVTQSPTHLIKTRGQQVTLRCSSQSGHNTVSWYQQALGQGPQFIFQYYREEENGRGNFPPRFSGLQFPNYSSELNVNALELDDSALYLCASSFGPSGQKTDTQYFGPGTRLTVL.